A single sample is the source of the 28 T cell receptor beta chains below, sequenced in a study of regulatory T cells in long-lasting Graves disease. Regarding time point: newly diagnosed GD, antithyroid drugs for less than 3 months. Making the TCR library involved RNA that had been extracted from PBMCs. TCR beta libraries were built with iRepertoire HTBI primers and Arm-PCR of CDR3 regions. Each CDR3 protein gets one entry after TCRdb re-called the multiplex PCR reads with MiXCR. This repertoire shows almost 450,000 distinct CDR3 sequences, about 17% found once; its top ten account for around a tenth. Separately, the same data were catalogued under a study of T cells in Graves' hyperthyroidism and ophthalmopathy.

The starting material was peripheral blood mononuclear cells (PBMCs), obtained at new diagnosis, from a patient treated with antithyroid drugs. These TCRs come from a woman between 25 and 40 years old with Graves disease.

This clonotype was seen repeatedly, ten times or more. The rearrangement joins TRBV28 to TRBJ1-3; D gene unclear. This CDR3 contains 15 residues. Germline V lookup: CDR1 MDHEN, CDR2 SYDVKM. The V end lost 6 bases, the J end lost 0 bases, and 12 bases lay between the germline ends. CDR3 sequence reads: CASSPRAYSGNTIYF. Written as DNA, the CDR3 is TGTGCCAGCAGCCCCCGGGCGTACTCTGGAAACACCATATATTTT.

As for this clonotype: A much larger clone differs from this one at a single base, so this may be a read error. This chain links TRBV29-1 with TRBJ2-5, with TRBD2 matching 9 bases. The junction had 6 bases not matched to a gene; V was cut back by 5 bases and J by 2 bases. This CDR3 region has 14 residues. Per the germline V gene, CDR1 is SQVTM and CDR2 is ANQGSEA. The CDR3 bases are TGCAGCGTTACAGCGGGAGGAGGGCAAGAGACCCAGTACTTC. It specifies CSVTAGGGQETQYF.

This clonotype was detected many times. This rearrangement joins TRBV27 to TRBJ1-1; D is perhaps TRBD1 (6 bases). CDR3 length equals 15 residues. Trimming shortened V by 0 bases and J by 5 bases, and 13 bases separated the two germline ends. Per the germline V gene, CDR1 is MNHEY and CDR2 is SMNVEV (reference sequence). The CDR3 nucleotides read TGTGCCAGCAGTTTATCGGGCAGGGGTGAAACTGAAGCTTTCTTT. Translated, it gives CASSLSGRGETEAFF.

V and J are TRBV4-3 and TRBJ2-3, with D unclear. The V end was cut by 0 bases, the J end by 0 bases, with 7 bases between. The CDR3 is 15 residues long. Germline loops: CDR1 LGHNA, CDR2 YSLEER. CDR3 DNA sequence: TGCGCCAGCAGCCAAGACGCCCCAAGCACAGATACGCAGTATTTT. Protein sequence: CASSQDAPSTDTQYF.

Comments on this clonotype: A read error likely explains this, since a far larger clone differs by one base. The genes are TRBV7-2 and TRBJ2-1, with 12 positions matching TRBD2. Trimming cost V 0 bases and J 13 bases; bases outside gene matches: 13. Germline V lookup: CDR1 SGHTA, CDR2 FQGNSA. This CDR3 contains 17 residues. DNA for the CDR3: TGTGCCAGCAGCTTAGCGTGGACTAGCGGGATCCAAGAGACCCAGTTCTTC. Protein sequence: CASSLAWTSGIQETQFF.

This CDR3 is CASSIFRGEGINQPQHF. The DNA of the CDR3 is TGTGCCAGTAGTATCTTCCGCGGGGAGGGGATTAATCAGCCCCAGCATTTT. This chain joins TRBV19 and TRBJ1-5, with TRBD1 as a possible D gene (5 bases). With 3 bases removed from V and 4 bases from J, the gap between germline ends came to 19 bases. Germline CDR1 and CDR2: LNHDA and SQIVND (reference sequence). The CDR3 is made up of 17 amino acids.

Turning to this clonotype: A much bigger clone sits one base away, suggesting this may be a read error. Because the CDR3 is missing its conserved closing phenylalanine or tryptophan, this is likely a read error. The limits of the CDR3 on the DNA are not certain, so only TCRdb's listed CDR3 is given. The gene calls are TRBV6-1 and TRBJ2-3; the D call in the table, TRBD1, was not verified against the DNA. CDR1 MNHNS and CDR2 SASEGT come from the germline V gene. 14 amino acids form the CDR3, both terminal residues included. CDR3 amino acids: CASSGGQNSYEQYS.

This clonotype was counted at least ten times. The chain employs TRBV20-1 and TRBJ1-5; 8 bases line up with TRBD1. The germline V gene has CDR1 DFQATT and CDR2 SNEGSKA (reference sequence). This CDR3 comprises 12 residues. With V trimmed by 4 bases and J by 5 bases, 1 base remained unmatched. CDR3 residues: CSATDRDQPQHF. CDR3 bases: TGCAGTGCTACGGACAGGGATCAGCCCCAGCATTTT.

This clonotype was picked up many times. This chain links TRBV4-3 with TRBJ2-7; no reliable D call. This CDR3 is built from 13 residues. Germline loops: CDR1 LGHNA, CDR2 YSLEER. Trimming left V 1 base short and J 3 bases short, with 7 bases between. CDR3 coding DNA: TGCGCCAGCAGCCAAGCACAGAACTACGAGCAGTACTTC. This translates into CASSQAQNYEQYF.

A few counts support this clonotype. The J gene is TRBJ2-7, the V gene TRBV7-9, with D possibly TRBD2 on 6 matching bases. The germline CDR1 and CDR2 sequences are SEHNR and FQNEAQ (reference sequence). V lost 5 bases, J lost 3 bases, and 35 bases lay in between. This CDR3 spans 21 amino acids. The CDR3 DNA reads TGTGCCAGCAGCCCCCGGGGGAGTGGTTTTTTGGGAGACCCCAGTAGCTACGAGCAGTACTTC. Protein sequence: CASSPRGSGFLGDPSSYEQYF.

This clonotype was seen repeatedly, ten times or more. The rearrangement uses TRBV11-2 and TRBJ2-3, with TRBD1 identical over 7 bases. Germline V gene lookup returns CDR1 SGHAT and CDR2 FQNNGV. The V and J ends lost 4 bases and 1 base, in that order; junction bases with no gene match: 23. This CDR3 has 21 amino acids. The CDR3 reads CASSSTYPTPGQRGGTDTQYF. The CDR3 DNA reads as TGTGCCAGCAGCTCAACTTACCCAACCCCGGGACAGCGAGGTGGCACAGATACGCAGTATTTT.

This clonotype was detected ten times or more. The chain recombines TRBV28 with TRBJ1-3, with TRBD1 as a possible D gene (5 bases). This CDR3 is built from 11 residues. V was trimmed by 11 bases and J by 3 bases, leaving 8 bases between them. Germline CDR1 MDHEN, CDR2 SYDVKM. The CDR3 loop is CAGGSGNTIYF. DNA for the CDR3: TGTGCCGGGGGTAGTGGAAACACCATATATTTT.

This clonotype was seen at least ten times. V and J are TRBV6-1 and TRBJ1-2; D is unclear. Germline loops: CDR1 MNHNS, CDR2 SASEGT. The V gene lost 4 bases and the J gene lost 3 bases, with 9 bases spanning the gap. The CDR3 contains 13 residues. CDR3 nucleotides: TGTGCCAGCAGTGCTGCCCGGGACTATGGCTACACCTTC. Protein: CASSAARDYGYTF.

This clonotype showed up many times. CDR3 in amino acids: CSAHRRVSEQFF. For the CDR3, the DNA is TGCAGTGCTCATAGGAGGGTTAGTGAGCAGTTCTTC. This chain links TRBV20-1 with TRBJ2-1; D might be TRBD2 (6 bases). The CDR3 totals 12 residues. Trimming took off 5 bases at V and 9 bases at J, with 14 bases between the two ends. Germline V CDR1 and CDR2: DFQATT, SNEGSKA (reference sequence).

This clonotype was observed a handful of times. The chain links TRBV20-1 to TRBJ2-7, with TRBD1 identical over 11 bases. Trimming took 3 bases from V and 4 from J; bases not matched to a gene: 5. The CDR3 sequence is 14 residues long. In germline, CDR1 is DFQATT, CDR2 SNEGSKA (reference sequence). The CDR3: CSASGQGATYEQYF. The CDR3 DNA sequence: TGCAGTGCTAGTGGACAGGGGGCTACTTACGAGCAGTACTTC.

Points on this clonotype: A much larger clone lies one base from this, so it may be a read error. The chain links TRBV19 to TRBJ2-7; 7 bases agree with TRBD1. This CDR3 has 15 amino acids. Germline CDR1 reads LNHDA; CDR2 reads SQIVND (reference sequence). The CDR3 here is CASAGRGGGMDEQHF. CDR3 bases: TGTGCCAGCGCCGGGCGAGGGGGCGGTATGGACGAGCAGCACTTC.

This chain connects TRBV6-2 or TRBV6-3 to TRBJ2-2; 8 bases are a match to TRBD1. With 6 bases clipped from V and 3 bases from J, the junction kept 3 bases outside the gene matches. The germline V gene has CDR1 MNHEY and CDR2 SVGEGT. The CDR3 consists of 14 residues. CDR3 in DNA: TGTGCCAGCAGCGGACAGGGAGACACCGGGGAGCTGTTTTTT. The encoded protein is CASSGQGDTGELFF.

Ten or more counts support this clonotype. The rearrangement joins TRBV7-2 to TRBJ2-5; 11 positions agree with TRBD2. This CDR3 region has 15 residues. Losses at the gene ends were 5 bases for V and 7 bases for J; bases not matched to a gene: 9. Germline assignment: CDR1 SGHTA and CDR2 FQGNSA. In DNA, the CDR3 is TGTGCCAGCAGCCTTAGCGGGAGGGGCTTGGGGACCCAGTACTTC. Amino acids: CASSLSGRGLGTQYF.

As for this clonotype: A much more abundant neighbour one base away suggests this may be a read error. This rearrangement joins TRBV7-2 to TRBJ1-4; TRBD1 is a possible D gene (5 bases). Per germline, CDR1 SGHTA and CDR2 FQGNSA. The CDR3 loop spans 13 amino acids. In nucleotides, the CDR3 is TGTGCCAGCAGCTTCTCCAGGGAGGAAAAACTGTCTTTT. It specifies CASSFSREEKLSF.

There are many counts of this clonotype. This rearrangement joins TRBV3-1 to TRBJ2-7; tentative D call: TRBD1 (5 bases). The CDR3 contains 13 residues. Trimming left V 5 bases short and J 3 bases short, with 11 bases between. Germline CDR1 LGHDT, CDR2 YNNKEL (reference sequence). The CDR3 nucleotides read TGTGCCAGCAGCAATCGACAGCGCTACGAGCAGTACTTC. It is translated as CASSNRQRYEQYF.

The chain has TRBV7-2 and TRBJ2-5; D is perhaps TRBD1 (6 bases). V was pared by 1 base and J by 1 base, with 16 bases between. The CDR3 has 17 residues. The germline CDR1 and CDR2 sequences are SGHTA and FQGNSA. The CDR3 here is CASSLVGWGRGQETQYF. For the CDR3, the DNA is TGTGCCAGCAGCTTAGTAGGTTGGGGCAGGGGCCAAGAGACCCAGTACTTC. Based on the CDR3 plus reference TRBV7-2 and TRBJ2-5, the full variable domain is GAGVSQSPSNKVTEKGKDVELRCDPISGHTALYWYRQSLGQGLEFLIYFQGNSAPDKSGLPSDRFSAERTGGSVSTLTIQRTQQEDSAVYLCASSLVGWGRGQETQYFGPGTRLLVL.

The table lists this clonotype with many counts. The rearrangement links TRBV7-2 to TRBJ2-7; D gene unclear. This CDR3 spans 13 amino acids. V gave up 5 bases and J gave up 2 bases, with 10 bases separating them. Germline lookup yields CDR1 SGHTA and CDR2 FQGNSA. The chain's CDR3 is CASSADAAYEQYF. The CDR3 DNA is TGTGCCAGCAGCGCCGACGCCGCCTACGAGCAGTACTTC.

The chain is built from TRBV20-1 and TRBJ2-7, with 8 bases aligning to TRBD1. Germline-derived CDR1 and CDR2 are DFQATT and SNEGSKA (reference sequence). The CDR3 has 13 amino acids. V trimming: 1 base; J trimming: 3 bases; junction bases outside the gene matches: 2. CDR3: CSARGTGRYEQYF. The CDR3 DNA follows: TGCAGTGCTAGAGGGACAGGGCGCTACGAGCAGTACTTC.

This clonotype appeared many times. The CDR3 here is CASSFVQTNYGYTF. CDR3 DNA sequence: TGTGCCAGCAGTTTTGTTCAAACTAACTATGGCTACACCTTC. The J gene is TRBJ1-2, the V gene TRBV28; D not certain. Germline V CDR1 and CDR2: MDHEN, SYDVKM. The CDR3 contains 14 residues. The V and J ends lost 3 bases and 0 bases respectively, with 8 bases between them.

This clonotype has a count of ten or more. This chain connects TRBV3-1 to TRBJ2-5; unclear D gene. Trimming shortened V by 2 bases and J by 2 bases, and 6 bases separated the two germline ends. CDR1 and CDR2 (germline): LGHDT, YNNKEL (reference sequence). CDR3 size: 13 residues. The chain's CDR3 is CASSQYEQETQYF. The CDR3, as DNA: TGTGCCAGCAGCCAATATGAGCAAGAGACCCAGTACTTC.

The table lists this clonotype with many counts. This chain links TRBV12-3 or TRBV12-4 with TRBJ1-1; 7 bases map to TRBD1. This CDR3 has 15 residues. V shed 7 bases, J shed 4 bases, and the junction held 12 bases outside the gene matches. CDR3 sequence: CASTGEGAAGTEAFF. CDR3 sequence (DNA): TGTGCCAGCACCGGTGAGGGGGCGGCGGGCACTGAAGCTTTCTTT.

The chain carries TRBV20-1 and TRBJ2-1; 9 bases are a match to TRBD2. Unmatched junction bases numbered 3, after V lost 0 bases and J lost 0 bases. CDR3 length: 16 residues. CDR1 is DFQATT and CDR2 is SNEGSKA in the germline V gene (reference sequence). The DNA of the CDR3 is TGCAGTGCTAGAGATTTTAGCGGGAGCTCCTACAATGAGCAGTTCTTC. Translating it yields CSARDFSGSSYNEQFF.

In this sample, this clonotype turned up a few times. Germline is not matched at one junction end, which may reflect a read error. V gene TRBV12-3 or TRBV12-4 combines with J gene TRBJ2-1; 9 bases are a match to TRBD1. This CDR3 has 14 amino acids. CDR3 region: CASSFFTGGDEQLF. The CDR3 nucleotides are TGTGCCAGCAGTTTTTTCACAGGGGGCGATGAGCAGCTCTTC.